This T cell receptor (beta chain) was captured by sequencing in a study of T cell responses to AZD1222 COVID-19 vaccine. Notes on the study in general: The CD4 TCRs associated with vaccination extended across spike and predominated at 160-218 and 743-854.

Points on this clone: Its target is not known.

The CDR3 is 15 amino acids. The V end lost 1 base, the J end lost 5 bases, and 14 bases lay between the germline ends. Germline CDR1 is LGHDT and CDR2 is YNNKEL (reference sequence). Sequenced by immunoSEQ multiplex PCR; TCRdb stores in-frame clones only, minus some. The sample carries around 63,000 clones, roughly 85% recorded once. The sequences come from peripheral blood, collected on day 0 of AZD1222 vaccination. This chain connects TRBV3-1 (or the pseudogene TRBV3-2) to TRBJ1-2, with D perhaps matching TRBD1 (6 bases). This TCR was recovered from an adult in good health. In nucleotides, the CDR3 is TGTGCCAGCAGCCAAGTCGGGGGGGCGCTTTATGGCTACACCTTC. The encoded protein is CASSQVGGALYGYTF.